One sample yielded the 11 T cell receptor beta chains listed below, sequenced in a study of blood T cell repertoires in COVID-19. TCRdb keeps only in-frame clones here, not all; method: immunoSEQ multiplex PCR. The sample shows about 290,000 clones, about 90% of them seen only once. Material for sequencing was peripheral blood. These receptors came from a woman in her twenties or thirties with COVID-19, enrolled during active disease.

This clone was picked up one time. J is TRBJ1-6 and V is TRBV3-1 (or the pseudogene TRBV3-2), with 7 nucleotides matching TRBD1. The ends lost 2 bases at V and 9 bases at J; junction bases unmatched: 10. The CDR3 spans 16 residues. The germline V gene has CDR1 LGHDT and CDR2 YNNKEL (reference sequence). The CDR3 region has the DNA TGTGCCAGCAGCCAATTTCAGGGGGGAAATAGTTCACCCCTCCACTTT. Translating gives CASSQFQGGNSSPLHF.

This chain uses TRBV12-3 or TRBV12-4 with TRBJ1-5; 9 bases are a match to TRBD1. With 7 bases clipped from V and 4 bases from J, the junction kept 2 bases outside the gene matches. This CDR3 is built from 13 residues. In DNA, the CDR3 is TGTGCCAGCAACGACAGGGGGAATCAGCCCCAGCATTTT. This encodes CASNDRGNQPQHF.

This chain joins TRBV7-8 and TRBJ2-1; D uncertain. Germline V gene sequence: CDR1 SGHVS, CDR2 FQNEAQ. Trimming took off 5 bases at V and 10 bases at J, with 12 bases between the two ends. CDR3 length: 12 amino acids. The CDR3, as DNA: TGTGCCAGCAGCCTACGGGTATGGGAGCAGTTCTTC. This codes for CASSLRVWEQFF.

Details on this clone: Compared with germline, one end of the junction differs, possibly owing to a read error. The V and J genes are TRBV13 and TRBJ1-2; D is undetermined. The CDR3 length is 13 residues. Germline loops: CDR1 PRHDT, CDR2 FYEKMQ (reference sequence). As DNA, the CDR3 is TGTGCCAGCAGCCTAGGAGGGAGGAATGGCTACACCTTC. Residues: CASSLGGRNGYTF. The variable domain in full, with the rest retrieved from reference TRBV13 and TRBJ1-2, is AAGVIQSPRHLIKEKRETATLKCYPIPRHDTVYWYQQGPGQDPQFLISFYEKMQSDKGSIPDRFSAQQFSDYHSELNMSSLELGDSALYFCASSLGGRNGYTFGSGTRLTVV.

The chain combines TRBV3-1 (or the pseudogene TRBV3-2) with TRBJ2-3; 8 bases align to TRBD2. Trimming cost V 2 bases and J 4 bases; bases outside gene matches: 8. This CDR3 has 16 amino acids. Germline loops: CDR1 LGHDT, CDR2 YNNKEL (reference sequence). The CDR3 coding sequence is TGTGCCAGCAGCCAACAGGCGGGGGGTTTTTCAGATACGCAGTATTTT. This codes for CASSQQAGGFSDTQYF.

This chain connects TRBV7-9 to TRBJ2-3; no clear D. The V gene's germline CDR1 is SEHNR and CDR2 FQNEAQ (reference sequence). CDR3 length: 15 amino acids. With 2 bases removed from V and 9 bases from J, the gap between germline ends came to 18 bases. In nucleotides, the CDR3 is TGTGCCAGCAGCTTACTCACCGGCCCCGAGGAGACGCAGTATTTT. Translated: CASSLLTGPEETQYF.

Comment on this clone: A read error may explain this, as a much larger clone is one base away. The chain is built from TRBV5-1 and TRBJ1-1; D is undetermined. V lost 0 bases and J lost 1, with 7 bases in between. Germline V gene lookup returns CDR1 SGHRS and CDR2 YFSETQ. This CDR3 contains 14 residues. The CDR3 DNA reads as TGCGCCAGCAGCTTGGGGTCAGGGAACACTGAAGCTTTCTTT. Protein sequence: CASSLGSGNTEAFF.

V usage is TRBV27 and J usage is TRBJ2-1, with 8 bases identical to TRBD2. J lost 3 bases, V lost 3 bases, and 4 bases had no gene match. This CDR3 region has 15 residues. CDR1 and CDR2 from the germline V gene are MNHEY and SMNVEV (reference sequence). The CDR3 is CASSFTSGGYNEQFF. The DNA for the CDR3 is TGTGCCAGCAGTTTTACCAGCGGGGGCTACAATGAGCAGTTCTTC.

The chain is built from TRBV28 and TRBJ1-6; the D gene is possibly TRBD1 (5 bases). Germline V gene data show CDR1 as MDHEN and CDR2 as SYDVKM. The V end was cut by 5 bases, the J end by 15 bases, with 23 bases between. The CDR3 contains 15 residues. CDR3 in DNA: TGTGCCAGCAGTCAGGCTCGAGGGGCCGGGAGTCTCCTCCACTTT. It codes for CASSQARGAGSLLHF.

The CDR3 DNA reads TGTGCCACAGCCTCAGGTTACACCGGGGAGCTGTTTTTT. Translating it yields CATASGYTGELFF. The chain employs TRBV24-1 and TRBJ2-2; D not resolved. The germline gives CDR1 KGHDR, CDR2 SFDVKD. The CDR3 spans 13 residues. The V and J ends lost 10 bases and 3 bases respectively, with 11 bases between them.

The gene calls are TRBV11-2 and TRBJ1-2, with D maybe TRBD1 (6 bases). V was clipped by 2 bases and J by 4 bases, with 17 bases between them. The CDR3 extends over 16 amino acids. Germline CDR1 and CDR2: SGHAT and FQNNGV. CDR3: CASSLPSGQPSYGYTF. CDR3 nucleotide sequence: TGTGCCAGCAGCTTACCATCCGGACAGCCGAGCTATGGCTACACCTTC.